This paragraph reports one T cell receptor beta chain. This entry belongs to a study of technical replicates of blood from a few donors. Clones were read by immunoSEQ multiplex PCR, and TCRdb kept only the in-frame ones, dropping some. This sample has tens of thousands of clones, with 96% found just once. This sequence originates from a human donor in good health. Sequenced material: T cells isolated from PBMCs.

The CDR3 region is CASSTQGFQAFF. The CDR3 DNA reads TGTGCCAGTAGTACCCAGGGATTTCAAGCTTTCTTT. V gene TRBV19 combines with J gene TRBJ1-1; D might be TRBD1 (5 bases). V lost 4 bases and J lost 9, with 12 bases in between. The CDR3 extends over 12 amino acids. Germline CDR1 reads LNHDA; CDR2 reads SQIVND (reference sequence). The entire variable domain, with the rest obtained from reference TRBV19 and TRBJ1-1, is as follows: DGGITQSPKYLFRKEGQNVTLSCEQNLNHDAMYWYRQDPGQGLRLIYYSQIVNDFQKGDIAEGYSVSREKKESFPLTVTSAQKNPTAFYLCASSTQGFQAFFGQGTRLTVV.